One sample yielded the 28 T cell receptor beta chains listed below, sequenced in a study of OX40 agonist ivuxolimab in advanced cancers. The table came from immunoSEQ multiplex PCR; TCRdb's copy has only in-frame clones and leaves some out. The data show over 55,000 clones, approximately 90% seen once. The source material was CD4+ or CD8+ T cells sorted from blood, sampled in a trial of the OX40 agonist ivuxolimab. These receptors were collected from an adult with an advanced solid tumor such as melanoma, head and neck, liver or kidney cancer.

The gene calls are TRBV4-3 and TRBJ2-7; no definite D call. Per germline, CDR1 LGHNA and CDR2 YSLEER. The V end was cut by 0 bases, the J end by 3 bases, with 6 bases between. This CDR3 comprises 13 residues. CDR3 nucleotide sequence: TGCGCCAGCAGCCAAGATAGAAGCTACGAGCAGTACTTC. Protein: CASSQDRSYEQYF.

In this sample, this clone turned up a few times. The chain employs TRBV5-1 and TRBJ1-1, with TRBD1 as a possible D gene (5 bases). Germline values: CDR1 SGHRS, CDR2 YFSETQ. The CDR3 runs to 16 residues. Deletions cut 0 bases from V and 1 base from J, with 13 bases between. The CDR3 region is CASSLAPGGENTEAFF. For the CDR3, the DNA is TGCGCCAGCAGCTTGGCCCCGGGGGGGGAGAACACTGAAGCTTTCTTT.

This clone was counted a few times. CDR3 nucleotide sequence: TGTGCCAGCAAACTAGCGGGAGTTGGGTACGAGCAGTACTTC. It specifies CASKLAGVGYEQYF. The chain has TRBV28 and TRBJ2-7; 11 bases match TRBD2. After removal of 7 bases from V and 4 bases from J, the junction contained 6 bases not matched to a gene. There are 14 residues in the CDR3. Germline V gene lookup returns CDR1 MDHEN and CDR2 SYDVKM.

The CDR3 nucleotides are TGTGCCAGCAGCTTCGGGACGGGCCTGGGAGGCTACACCTTC. It encodes CASSFGTGLGGYTF. This chain connects TRBV5-6 to TRBJ1-2; TRBD1 might be the D (5 bases). This CDR3 is 14 amino acids long. The germline V gene has CDR1 SGHDT and CDR2 YYEEEE. With 2 bases removed from V and 8 bases from J, the gap between germline ends came to 16 bases.

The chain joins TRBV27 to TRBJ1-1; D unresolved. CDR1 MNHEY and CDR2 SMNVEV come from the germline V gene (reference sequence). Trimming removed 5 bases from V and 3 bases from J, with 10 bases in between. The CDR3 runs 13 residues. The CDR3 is CASSETVDTEAFF. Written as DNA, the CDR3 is TGTGCCAGCAGTGAGACTGTGGACACTGAAGCTTTCTTT.

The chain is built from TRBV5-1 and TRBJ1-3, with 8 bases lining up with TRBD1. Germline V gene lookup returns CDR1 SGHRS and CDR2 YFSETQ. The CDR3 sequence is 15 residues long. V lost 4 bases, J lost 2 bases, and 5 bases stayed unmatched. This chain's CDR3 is CASSPGQAAGNTIYF. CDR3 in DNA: TGCGCCAGCAGCCCGGGACAGGCCGCTGGAAACACCATATATTTT. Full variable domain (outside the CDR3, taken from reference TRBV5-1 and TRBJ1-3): KAGVTQTPRYLIKTRGQQVTLSCSPISGHRSVSWYQQTPGQGLQFLFEYFSETQRNKGNFPGRFSGRQFSNSRSEMNVSTLELGDSALYLCASSPGQAAGNTIYFGEGSWLTVV.

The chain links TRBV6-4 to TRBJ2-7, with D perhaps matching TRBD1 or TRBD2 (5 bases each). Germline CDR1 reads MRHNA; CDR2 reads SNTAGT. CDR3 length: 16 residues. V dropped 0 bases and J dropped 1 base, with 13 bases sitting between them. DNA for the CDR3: TGTGCCAGCAGTGACTCGGGTGAGGGACGGTCCTACGAGCAGTACTTC. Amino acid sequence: CASSDSGEGRSYEQYF.

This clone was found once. The CDR3 sequence: CASGRREADTQYF. The CDR3 nucleotides read TGTGCCAGCGGTAGGAGGGAGGCAGATACGCAGTATTTT. The chain joins TRBV7-3 to TRBJ2-3; weak D call: TRBD2 (6 bases). The V end was cut by 8 bases, the J end by 4 bases, with 13 bases between. The V gene's germline CDR1 is SGHTA and CDR2 FQGTGA. This CDR3 contains 13 residues.

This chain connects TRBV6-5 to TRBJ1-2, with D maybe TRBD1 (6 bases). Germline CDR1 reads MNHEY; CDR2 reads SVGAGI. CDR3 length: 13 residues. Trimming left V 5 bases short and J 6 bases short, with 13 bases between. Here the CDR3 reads CASSNNRVDGYTF. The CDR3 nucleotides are TGTGCCAGCAGTAACAACAGGGTAGATGGCTACACCTTC.

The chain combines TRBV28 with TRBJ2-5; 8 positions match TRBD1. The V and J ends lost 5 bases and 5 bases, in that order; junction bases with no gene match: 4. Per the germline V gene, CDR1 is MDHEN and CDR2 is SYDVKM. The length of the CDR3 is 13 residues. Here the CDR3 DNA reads TGTGCCAGCAGTCTGGACAGGGCGGAGACCCAGTACTTC. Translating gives CASSLDRAETQYF.

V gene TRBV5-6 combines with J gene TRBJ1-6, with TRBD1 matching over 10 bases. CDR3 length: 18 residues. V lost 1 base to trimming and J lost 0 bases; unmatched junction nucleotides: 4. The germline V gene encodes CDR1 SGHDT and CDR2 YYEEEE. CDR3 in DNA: TGTGCCAGCAGCTTGTCGGGACAGGGGAGCTCCTATAATTCACCCCTCCACTTT. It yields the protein CASSLSGQGSSYNSPLHF.

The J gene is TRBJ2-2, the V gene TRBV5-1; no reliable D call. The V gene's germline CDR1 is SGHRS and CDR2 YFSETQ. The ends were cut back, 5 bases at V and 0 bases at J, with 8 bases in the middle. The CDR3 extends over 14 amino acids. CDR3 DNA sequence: TGCGCCAGCAGAGAAGCTGCGAACACCGGGGAGCTGTTTTTT. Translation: CASREAANTGELFF.

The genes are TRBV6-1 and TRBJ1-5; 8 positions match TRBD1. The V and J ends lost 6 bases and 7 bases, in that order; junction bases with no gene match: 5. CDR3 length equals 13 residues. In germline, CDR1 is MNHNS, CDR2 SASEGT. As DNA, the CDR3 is TGTGCCAGCAGCCTACAGGGGGAACAGCCCCAGCATTTT. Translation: CASSLQGEQPQHF.

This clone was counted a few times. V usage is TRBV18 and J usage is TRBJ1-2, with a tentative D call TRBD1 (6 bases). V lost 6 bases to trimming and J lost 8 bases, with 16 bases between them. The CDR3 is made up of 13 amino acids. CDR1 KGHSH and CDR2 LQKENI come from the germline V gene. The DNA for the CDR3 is TGTGCCAGCTCGCCGGGACAAAGTAGCGGCTACACCTTC. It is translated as CASSPGQSSGYTF.

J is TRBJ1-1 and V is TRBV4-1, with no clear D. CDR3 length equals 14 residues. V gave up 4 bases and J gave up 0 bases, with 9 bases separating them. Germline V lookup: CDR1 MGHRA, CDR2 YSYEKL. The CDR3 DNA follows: TGCGCCAGCAGCCCAGGACTCTTGAACACTGAAGCTTTCTTT. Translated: CASSPGLLNTEAFF.

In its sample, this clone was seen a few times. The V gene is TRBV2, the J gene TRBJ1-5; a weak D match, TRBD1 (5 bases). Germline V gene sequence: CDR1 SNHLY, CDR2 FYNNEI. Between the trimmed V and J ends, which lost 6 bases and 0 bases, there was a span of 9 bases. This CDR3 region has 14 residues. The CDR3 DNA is TGTGCCAGCAGCGACAGATATAGCAATCAGCCCCAGCATTTT. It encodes CASSDRYSNQPQHF.

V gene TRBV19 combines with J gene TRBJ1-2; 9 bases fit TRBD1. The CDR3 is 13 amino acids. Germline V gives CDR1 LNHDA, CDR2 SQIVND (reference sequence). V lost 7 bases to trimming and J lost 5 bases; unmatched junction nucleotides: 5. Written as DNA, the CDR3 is TGTGCCAGTAACCTGGACAGGGGATATGGCTACACCTTC. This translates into CASNLDRGYGYTF.

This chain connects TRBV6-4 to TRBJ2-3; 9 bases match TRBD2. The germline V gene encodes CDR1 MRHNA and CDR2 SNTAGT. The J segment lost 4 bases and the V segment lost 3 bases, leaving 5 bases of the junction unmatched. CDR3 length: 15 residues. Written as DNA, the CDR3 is TGTGCCAGCAGTGATTCCGGCGGGAGGGCAGATACGCAGTATTTT. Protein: CASSDSGGRADTQYF.

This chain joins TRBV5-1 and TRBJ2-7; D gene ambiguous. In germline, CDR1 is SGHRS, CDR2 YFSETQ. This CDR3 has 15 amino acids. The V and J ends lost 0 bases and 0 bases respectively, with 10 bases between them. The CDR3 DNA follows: TGCGCCAGCAGCTTGGGGGCAGGCAGCTCCTACGAGCAGTACTTC. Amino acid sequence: CASSLGAGSSYEQYF.

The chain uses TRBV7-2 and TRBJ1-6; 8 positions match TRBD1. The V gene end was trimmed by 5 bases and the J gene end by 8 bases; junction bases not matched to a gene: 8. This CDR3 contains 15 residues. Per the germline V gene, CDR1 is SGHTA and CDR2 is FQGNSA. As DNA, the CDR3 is TGTGCCAGCAGCATACAGGGGGTGTTAGATTCACCCCTCCACTTT. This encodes CASSIQGVLDSPLHF.

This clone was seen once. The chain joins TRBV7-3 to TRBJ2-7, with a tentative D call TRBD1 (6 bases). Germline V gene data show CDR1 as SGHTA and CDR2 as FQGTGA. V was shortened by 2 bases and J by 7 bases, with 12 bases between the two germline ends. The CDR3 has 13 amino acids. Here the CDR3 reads CASSLAQGGEQYF. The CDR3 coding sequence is TGTGCCAGCAGCTTAGCACAAGGGGGTGAGCAGTACTTC.

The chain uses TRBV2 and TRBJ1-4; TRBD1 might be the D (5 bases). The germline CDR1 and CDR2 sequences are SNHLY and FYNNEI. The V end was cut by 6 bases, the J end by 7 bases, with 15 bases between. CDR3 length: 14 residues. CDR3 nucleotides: TGTGCCAGCAGGGATACGGGGCTCAGTGAAAAACTGTTTTTT. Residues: CASRDTGLSEKLFF.

This chain's CDR3 is CASRPVGGGAGYGYTF. DNA of the CDR3: TGTGCCAGCAGGCCTGTAGGTGGGGGGGCGGGATATGGCTACACCTTC. The chain links TRBV27 to TRBJ1-2; the D gene is possibly TRBD1 (6 bases). CDR1 is MNHEY, CDR2 SMNVEV, per germline (reference sequence). Between the trimmed V and J ends, which lost 6 bases and 5 bases, there was a span of 22 bases. The CDR3 has 16 residues.

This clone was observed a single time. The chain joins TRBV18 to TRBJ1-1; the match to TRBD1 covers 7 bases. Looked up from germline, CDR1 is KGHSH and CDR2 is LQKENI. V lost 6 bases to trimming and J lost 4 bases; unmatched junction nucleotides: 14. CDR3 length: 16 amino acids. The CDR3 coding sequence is TGTGCCAGCTCCACCGGCCAGTTGACAGGGATCACTGAAGCTTTCTTT. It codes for CASSTGQLTGITEAFF.

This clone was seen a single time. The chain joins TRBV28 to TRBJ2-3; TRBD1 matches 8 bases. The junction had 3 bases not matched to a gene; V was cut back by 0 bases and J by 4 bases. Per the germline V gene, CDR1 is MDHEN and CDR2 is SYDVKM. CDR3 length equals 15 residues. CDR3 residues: CASSLWDRAPDTQYF. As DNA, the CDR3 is TGTGCCAGCAGTTTATGGGACAGGGCGCCAGATACGCAGTATTTT. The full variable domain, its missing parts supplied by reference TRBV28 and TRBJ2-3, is DVKVTQSSRYLVKRTGEKVFLECVQDMDHENMFWYRQDPGLGLRLIYFSYDVKMKEKGDIPEGYSVSREKKERFSLILESASTNQTSMYLCASSLWDRAPDTQYFGPGTRLTVL.

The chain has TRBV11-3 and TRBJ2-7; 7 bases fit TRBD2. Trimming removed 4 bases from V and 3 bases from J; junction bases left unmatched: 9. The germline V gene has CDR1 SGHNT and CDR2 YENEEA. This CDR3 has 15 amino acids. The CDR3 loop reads CASSSGAGNHYEQYF. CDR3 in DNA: TGTGCCAGCAGCTCTGGAGCGGGGAATCACTACGAGCAGTACTTC.

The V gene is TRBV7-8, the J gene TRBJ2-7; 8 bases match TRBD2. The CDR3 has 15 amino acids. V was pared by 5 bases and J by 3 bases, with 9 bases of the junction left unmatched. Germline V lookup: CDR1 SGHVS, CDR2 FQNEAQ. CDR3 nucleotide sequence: TGTGCCAGCAGCCTTCGCGGACTAGCTGGCTACGAGCAGTACTTC. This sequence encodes CASSLRGLAGYEQYF.

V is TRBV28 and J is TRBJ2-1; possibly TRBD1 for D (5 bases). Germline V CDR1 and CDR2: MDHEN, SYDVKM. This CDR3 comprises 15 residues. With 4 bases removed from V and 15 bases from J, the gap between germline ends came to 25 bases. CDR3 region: CASSSPKGIPFVRFF. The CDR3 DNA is TGTGCCAGCAGTTCCCCCAAGGGGATCCCTTTCGTACGGTTCTTC.